Each of the 25 T cell receptor beta chains below was sequenced from the same sample in a study of T cells in Graves' hyperthyroidism and ophthalmopathy (dated by TCRdb to the late 2010s). The library was produced with multiplex PCR. The run used an Illumina HiSeq 2000. TCR beta CDR3 regions were amplified from RNA transcripts. The first round of RT-PCR for the TCR CDR3 was performed with the HTBI primer set and the Qiagen OneStep RT-PCR kit. The public sequencing data were trimmed at Q25 with fastp and processed into clonotypes with MiXCR by TCRdb, which kept only in-frame beta chains. Merged by CDR3 protein, the rows form single entries marked with the most common genes and DNA. Recorded for this sample are under 40,000 distinct CDR3 sequences; roughly half of them occurred a single time. Jointly, the top ten make up roughly a sixth of the sample. Sequences were obtained from blood. These TCRs come from a man in his forties or fifties with Graves' ophthalmopathy.

This clonotype was found many times. This chain links TRBV5-1 with TRBJ2-7; perhaps TRBD1 as D (5 bases). The V gene's germline CDR1 is SGHRS and CDR2 YFSETQ. The CDR3 has 13 amino acids. V was trimmed by 4 bases and J by 1 base, leaving 9 bases between them. The CDR3 DNA reads TGCGCCAGCAGCACTCAGGGATCCTACGAGCAGTACTTC. This sequence encodes CASSTQGSYEQYF. Variable domain in full (rest from reference TRBV5-1 and TRBJ2-7): KAGVTQTPRYLIKTRGQQVTLSCSPISGHRSVSWYQQTPGQGLQFLFEYFSETQRNKGNFPGRFSGRQFSNSRSEMNVSTLELGDSALYLCASSTQGSYEQYFGPGTRLTVT.

Many counts were recorded for this clonotype. The rearrangement joins TRBV4-1 to TRBJ1-2, with D unresolved. The CDR3 runs 16 residues. Germline V gene lookup returns CDR1 MGHRA and CDR2 YSYEKL. With 1 base removed from V and 0 bases from J, the gap between germline ends came to 12 bases. CDR3 in amino acids: CASSQVSTISNYGYTF. CDR3 sequence (DNA): TGCGCCAGCAGCCAAGTAAGCACAATCTCTAACTATGGCTACACCTTC.

J is TRBJ1-6 and V is TRBV25-1; the D is unclear. The V end was cut by 9 bases, the J end by 9 bases, with 12 bases between. The length of the CDR3 is 12 residues. Per the germline V gene, CDR1 is MGHDK and CDR2 is SYGVNS. The CDR3 spells CASLRDGSPLHF. The CDR3 DNA sequence: TGTGCCAGTCTAAGAGATGGTTCACCCCTCCACTTT. Filled out from reference TRBV25-1 and TRBJ1-6, the complete variable domain reads EADIYQTPRYLVIGTGKKITLECSQTMGHDKMYWYQQDPGMELHLIHYSYGVNSTEKGDLSSESTVSRIRTEHFPLTLESARPSHTSQYLCASLRDGSPLHFGNGTRLTVT.

J is TRBJ2-5 and V is TRBV2; D possibly matches TRBD1 or TRBD2 (5 bases each). Trimming removed 8 bases from V and 5 bases from J, with 15 bases in between. This CDR3 contains 13 residues. CDR1 and CDR2 from the germline V gene are SNHLY and FYNNEI. CDR3 DNA sequence: TGTGCCAGCCTATTATGGGGCGGGGAGACCCAGTACTTC. This translates into CASLLWGGETQYF.

This clonotype was counted a single time. V usage is TRBV7-6 and J usage is TRBJ2-7, with 7 bases fitting TRBD2. J gave up 5 bases and V 5 bases, and 3 bases lay outside the gene matches. In germline, CDR1 is SGHVS, CDR2 FNYEAQ. The CDR3 spans 12 residues. The CDR3 nucleotides read TGTGCCAGCAGCCCGGGACTACACGAGCAGTACTTC. Amino acid sequence: CASSPGLHEQYF.

The chain carries TRBV20-1 and TRBJ1-5; 10 nucleotides match TRBD1. V was pared by 5 bases and J by 2 bases, with 9 bases of the junction left unmatched. Germline CDR1 DFQATT, CDR2 SNEGSKA (reference sequence). The CDR3 is made up of 16 amino acids. CDR3 DNA: TGCAGTGCTGGGCGACAGGGGGCGAATGGCAATCAGCCCCAGCATTTT. It specifies CSAGRQGANGNQPQHF.

V is TRBV24-1 and J is TRBJ1-2; no reliable D call. Germline V gene lookup returns CDR1 KGHDR and CDR2 SFDVKD. The CDR3 is made up of 13 amino acids. V was trimmed by 4 bases and J by 4 bases, leaving 9 bases between them. The CDR3, as DNA: TGTGCCACCAGTGAGGACGGTTTCTATGGCTACACCTTC. Translation gives CATSEDGFYGYTF.

In this sample, this clonotype turned up a few times. The junction does not match germline at one end; this may be a read error. The chain's CDR3 is CASSRDRAYNGQSF. Here the CDR3 DNA reads TGTGCCAGCAGCCGGGACAGGGCCTACAATGGGCAGTCCTTC. The genes are TRBV7-6 and TRBJ2-1; 9 bases align to TRBD1. This CDR3 is built from 14 residues. CDR1 is SGHVS and CDR2 is FNYEAQ in the germline V gene.

This clonotype occurred many times. The V and J genes are TRBV12-3 or TRBV12-4 and TRBJ2-7; 7 positions match TRBD2. Germline trimming cut 3 bases from V and 4 bases from J; bases unmatched to any gene: 6. The CDR3 spans 14 residues. CDR3 sequence (DNA): TGTGCCAGCAGTTTCGCGGGAGAAGGTTACGAGCAGTACTTC. Protein product: CASSFAGEGYEQYF.

This clonotype was recorded at least ten times. The rearrangement links TRBV5-1 to TRBJ1-1; 8 positions agree with TRBD1. This CDR3 has 15 residues. V lost 5 bases, J lost 4 bases, and 10 bases stayed unmatched. Germline CDR1 and CDR2: SGHRS and YFSETQ. This CDR3 reads CASRSSWTGSTEAFF. In DNA, the CDR3 is TGCGCCAGCAGGTCCTCCTGGACAGGGAGCACTGAAGCTTTCTTT.

This clonotype has a count of ten or more. This chain links TRBV6-1 with TRBJ2-2; 8 nucleotides match TRBD1. V lost 5 bases to trimming and J lost 6 bases; unmatched junction nucleotides: 5. This CDR3 comprises 14 residues. Looked up from germline, CDR1 is MNHNS and CDR2 is SASEGT. CDR3 in DNA: TGTGCCAGCAGTTCAGGGGGCGGAGCCGGGGAGCTGTTTTTT. This codes for CASSSGGGAGELFF.

Comments on this clonotype: This CDR3 fails to terminate in the conserved phenylalanine or tryptophan, so it likely reflects a read error. The V call is TRBV19, the J call TRBJ2-5; D is undetermined. The CDR3 length is 15 residues. Germline assignment: CDR1 LNHDA and CDR2 SQIVND (reference sequence). V lost 0 bases to trimming and J lost 0 bases, with 8 bases between them. The CDR3 coding sequence is TGTGCCAGTAGTATAGATTTGGACGACCAAGAGACCCAGTACCTC. It translates to CASSIDLDDQETQYL.

The chain recombines TRBV7-8 with TRBJ2-1; 7 positions agree with TRBD2. Germline lookup yields CDR1 SGHVS and CDR2 FQNEAQ. The CDR3 totals 16 residues. After removal of 7 bases from V and 10 bases from J, the junction contained 19 bases not matched to a gene. The chain's CDR3 is CASTMGLHEQYIEQFF. The CDR3 nucleotides are TGTGCCAGCACGATGGGACTACACGAGCAGTACATAGAGCAGTTCTTC. Full variable domain (remainder filled in from reference TRBV7-8 and TRBJ2-1): GAGVSQSPRYKVAKRGQDVALRCDPISGHVSLFWYQQALGQGPEFLTYFQNEAQLDKSGLPSDRFFAERPEGSVSTLKIQRTQQEDSAVYLCASTMGLHEQYIEQFFGPGTRLTVL.

This clonotype has a count of ten or more. The chain carries TRBV5-1 and TRBJ2-3; D tentatively reads TRBD1 or TRBD2 (5 bases each). From germline, CDR1 is SGHRS and CDR2 YFSETQ. CDR3 size: 15 residues. Between the trimmed V and J ends, which lost 4 bases and 3 bases, there was a span of 15 bases. The CDR3 region is CASSTLGEVTDTQYF. In DNA form, the CDR3 reads TGCGCCAGCAGCACACTAGGGGAAGTGACAGATACGCAGTATTTT.

The rearrangement joins TRBV19 to TRBJ1-6; 8 positions match TRBD1. The junction had 4 bases not matched to a gene; V was cut back by 4 bases and J by 8 bases. This CDR3 has 14 amino acids. The germline V gene has CDR1 LNHDA and CDR2 SQIVND (reference sequence). CDR3 sequence (DNA): TGTGCCAGTAGTACTGGACAGGGTTATTCACCCCTCCACTTT. Translating it yields CASSTGQGYSPLHF.

Turning to this clonotype: This clone may be a read error of a much larger clone one base away. This chain uses TRBV14 with TRBJ2-5; D gene uncertain. V lost 4 bases and J lost 1, with 7 bases in between. The germline CDR1 and CDR2 sequences are SGHDN and FVKESK. CDR3 length: 13 amino acids. The CDR3 region is CASSRSPQETQYF. Here the CDR3 DNA reads TGTGCCAGCAGCCGCAGCCCCCAAGAGACCCAGTACTTC. Full variable domain (rest looked up from reference TRBV14 and TRBJ2-5): EAGVTQFPSHSVIEKGQTVTLRCDPISGHDNLYWYRRVMGKEIKFLLHFVKESKQDESGMPNNRFLAERTGGTYSTLKVQPAELEDSGVYFCASSRSPQETQYFGPGTRLLVL.

A note on this clonotype: Since no conserved phenylalanine or tryptophan closes the CDR3, a read error is the likely cause. This chain joins TRBV20-1 and TRBJ1-1; 7 bases are a match to TRBD1. Per the germline V gene, CDR1 is DFQATT and CDR2 is SNEGSKA (reference sequence). This CDR3 contains 13 residues. CDR3 protein: CCPNQGGNTGAFL. CDR3 DNA sequence: TGCTGTCCCAATCAGGGGGGGAACACTGGAGCTTTCCTT.

Only a few counts were recorded for this clonotype. One end of the junction does not line up with germline, which may come from a read error. This sequence joins TRBV27 and TRBJ1-6; 9 bases line up with TRBD1. CDR3 length: 15 residues. CDR1 and CDR2 (germline): MNHEY, SMNVEV (reference sequence). In DNA, the CDR3 is TGTGCCAGCAGACCCGGGACAGGGAATAATCCACCCCTCCACTTT. It is translated as CASRPGTGNNPPLHF.

Sample share makes this clonotype medium-sized. The CDR3 sequence is CASSWTSGRDTQYF. DNA of the CDR3: TGTGCCAGCAGCTGGACTAGCGGGAGAGATACGCAGTATTTT. This chain connects TRBV7-6 to TRBJ2-3; 13 nucleotides align to TRBD2. V dropped 4 bases and J dropped 5; count of bases not matched to a gene: 0. CDR1 is SGHVS and CDR2 is FNYEAQ in the germline V gene. CDR3 size: 14 residues.

This clonotype was recorded many times. The chain carries TRBV7-8 and TRBJ1-1; D might be TRBD1 (6 bases). The CDR3 is 13 amino acids. Germline lookup yields CDR1 SGHVS and CDR2 FQNEAQ. The V gene lost 7 bases and the J gene lost 6 bases, with 15 bases spanning the gap. CDR3 coding DNA: TGTGCCAGCAACCCACAGGGTTGGGCTGAAGCTTTCTTT. Protein product: CASNPQGWAEAFF.

Ten or more counts support this clonotype. The chain employs TRBV19 and TRBJ1-5, with 8 nucleotides matching TRBD1. This CDR3 has 15 residues. The germline V gene encodes CDR1 LNHDA and CDR2 SQIVND (reference sequence). V shed 5 bases, J shed 4 bases, and the junction held 7 bases outside the gene matches. The CDR3 DNA sequence: TGTGCCAGTAGTTCAAGGACAGGGACTAATCAGCCCCAGCATTTT. Protein product: CASSSRTGTNQPQHF. The whole variable domain, filled in from reference TRBV19 and TRBJ1-5, reads DGGITQSPKYLFRKEGQNVTLSCEQNLNHDAMYWYRQDPGQGLRLIYYSQIVNDFQKGDIAEGYSVSREKKESFPLTVTSAQKNPTAFYLCASSSRTGTNQPQHFGDGTRLSIL.

This clonotype was recorded once. This chain connects TRBV5-8 to TRBJ2-7; tentative D call: TRBD2 (6 bases). Trimming removed 0 bases from V and 3 bases from J, with 10 bases in between. The CDR3 runs 14 residues. Germline CDR1 is SGHTS and CDR2 is YDEGEE. The CDR3 coding sequence is TGTGCCAGCAGCTTGGCCCTAGCGCGCTACGAGCAGTACTTC. Translating gives CASSLALARYEQYF.

This chain connects TRBV9 to TRBJ2-5; 8 nucleotides line up with TRBD2. V shed 0 bases and J 10 bases; nucleotides not matched to a gene: 5. The germline V gene has CDR1 SGDLS and CDR2 YYNGEE. CDR3 length equals 13 residues. In DNA, the CDR3 is TGTGCCAGCAGCGTAGCGGGGGGGGGGGGCCAGTACTTC. This codes for CASSVAGGGGQYF. Full variable domain (missing parts from reference TRBV9 and TRBJ2-5): DSGVTQTPKHLITATGQRVTLRCSPRSGDLSVYWYQQSLDQGLQFLIQYYNGEERAKGNILERFSAQQFPDLHSELNLSSLELGDSALYFCASSVAGGGGQYFGPGTRLLVL.

The chain employs TRBV7-2 and TRBJ2-5, with 9 bases aligning to TRBD2. Germline V gene lookup returns CDR1 SGHTA and CDR2 FQGNSA. The CDR3 runs 15 residues. The junction had 4 bases not matched to a gene; V was cut back by 3 bases and J by 2 bases. The CDR3 bases are TGTGCCAGCAGCTTCGCGGGAGGGGGTCAAGAGACCCAGTACTTC. It encodes CASSFAGGGQETQYF.

This clonotype has a count of ten or more. The chain has TRBV29-1 and TRBJ2-2; D might be TRBD1 or TRBD2, each matching 6 bases. Deletions cut 7 bases from V and 5 bases from J, with 14 bases between. This CDR3 comprises 13 residues. Germline-derived CDR1 and CDR2 are SQVTM and ANQGSEA. CDR3 sequence (DNA): TGCAGCGGGTCTGGGGGGCGAACCGGGGAGCTGTTTTTT. Translation: CSGSGGRTGELFF.